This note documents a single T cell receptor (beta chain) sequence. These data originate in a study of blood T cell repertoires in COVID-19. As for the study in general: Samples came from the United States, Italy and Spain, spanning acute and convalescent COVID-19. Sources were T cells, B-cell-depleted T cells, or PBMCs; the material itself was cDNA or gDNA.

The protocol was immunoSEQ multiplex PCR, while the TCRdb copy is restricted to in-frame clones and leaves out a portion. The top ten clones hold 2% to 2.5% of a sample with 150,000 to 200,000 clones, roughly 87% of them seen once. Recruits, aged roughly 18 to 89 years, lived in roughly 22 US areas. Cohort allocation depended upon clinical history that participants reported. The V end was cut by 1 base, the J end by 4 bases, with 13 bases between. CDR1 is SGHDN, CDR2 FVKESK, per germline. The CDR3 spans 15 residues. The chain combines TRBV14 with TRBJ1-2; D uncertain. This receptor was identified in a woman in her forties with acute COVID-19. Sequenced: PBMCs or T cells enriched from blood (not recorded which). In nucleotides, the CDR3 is TGTGCCAGCAGCCAAGGCACGATCGGGATCTATGGCTACACCTTC. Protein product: CASSQGTIGIYGYTF.